This TCR beta chain was identified in a study of CD8+ T cells in alopecia areata (dated by TCRdb to the late 2010s). Regarding the research as a whole: The treated patients, all with moderate-to-severe alopecia areata, were enrolled in an open-label pilot trial of oral tofacitinib given at 5 to 10 mg twice daily. TCRbeta CDR3 regions were amplified by immunoSEQ multiplex PCR with 35 Vbeta forward and 13 Jbeta reverse primers. To study T cell clonal expansion in alopecia areata, the researchers applied high-throughput TCRbeta sequencing to both the C3H/HeJ mouse model and human patients. Disease severity in treated patients was measured with the SALT score, which quantifies the percentage of affected scalp surface area. RNA was obtained with the PAXgene miRNA kit for fixed scalp, the miRNeasy kit for PBMCs, and the RNeasy kit for mouse skin. Patients on tofacitinib were biopsied at baseline and after 4 and 24 weeks of treatment, and several of the patients also had a later scalp biopsy. Scalp tissue and sorted CD4+ and CD8+ peripheral blood T cells from patchy and totalis/universalis alopecia areata patients and from healthy controls were covered by human TCRbeta sequencing. Patients received tofacitinib for 6 to 18 months and were then followed off drug for 6 months to check for delayed response and recurrence. Clonality in the scalp was compared among normal scalp (n=4), patchy alopecia areata scalp (n=8), and alopecia totalis/universalis scalp (n=8).

On this clone itself: The target of this receptor is not known. The input lacks base qualities; no much larger clone sits a single base away.

The germline V gene sets CDR1 to LGHNA and CDR2 to YSLEER. Spanning cysteine to phenylalanine, the CDR3 consists of 16 amino acids. The retained sequence is limited to the CDR3, 48 bases, with the frame set at the first base. V is pared back by 0 bases and J by 4 bases, with 16 bases lying between the germline termini. Broader findings and caveats from the paper: Scalp clonality and the number of expanded CD8+ clones among the top 100 scalp clones were significantly decreased by tofacitinib. Lesional scalp, especially in alopecia totalis/universalis, showed higher clonality and more expanded CD8+ clones than normal scalp, suggesting antigenic drive. Compared with mice, TCR sequences shared between patients were less clear, possibly partly because of HLA diversity across the patient population. Because the treated cohort was small and had only one nonresponder, larger studies are needed to examine links between baseline CD8+ expansion and response. Many expanded lesional clones persisted in scalp and blood during tofacitinib treatment, which may partly explain relapse after stopping treatment. Unlike mouse skin, which is dominated by gammadelta T cells, normal human skin has resident alphabeta T cells that are also sequenced, and this complicates analysis of the scalp TCR repertoire.

Interpreted using the paper, the treatment or condition label stands for: oral pan-JAK inhibitor, 5-10 mg twice daily. From alopecia areata patients, peripheral blood was collected along with lesional scalp punch biopsies. PBMCs were separated by density centrifugation and stained for CD3, CD4 and CD8, after which CD4+ and CD8+ T cells were sorted on a FACSAria. Library creation used the immunoSEQ multiplex PCR assay. RNA was extracted from all samples and reverse transcribed into cDNA as template for TCR sequencing. First-strand cDNA was synthesized with SuperScript III using a 2:1 mix of oligo-dT and random hexamers. A synthetic immune receptor repertoire was used to measure amplification bias, and any remaining bias was corrected computationally. The paper's data handling went like this. Raw reads were preprocessed to remove errors, and CDR3 was defined by IMGT conventions from the conserved cysteine to phenylalanine. To get clonality, Shannon entropy was normalized by log2 of the number of productive unique TCRs and the result was subtracted from 1. Scalp TCRbeta sequences were cross-referenced with sorted blood CD4 and CD8 repertoires so that the CD4 or CD8 identity of scalp clones could be inferred. Drawn from immuneACCESS, this table holds only the in-frame rearrangements with V and J called that TCRdb kept. Clones are partly lost; checked studies trace under half to an unresolved V gene and leave the rest unexplained. That table is the source of V, J and clone size, and D and trimming were worked out from the DNA. The table for this sample lists hundreds of thousands of clones; approximately 70% of them were counted only once. 0.95% to 1.5% of the sample goes to the ten largest clones.

This sequence originates from a human donor with alopecia areata. Recombination joined TRBV4-3 with TRBJ2-7; matching of 6 bases hints at TRBD2 as the D gene. Source: CD4+ T cells sorted from blood, taken around week 44, from a patient treated with tofacitinib. CDR3 sequence: CASSQDSRSGEYEQYF. Read as DNA, the sequence is TGCGCCAGCAGCCAAGATAGCCGGTCGGGGGAGTACGAGCAGTACTTC.